The 8 T cell receptor beta chains in this list originate from one sample, sequenced in a study of vaccination and CD4 T cells after COVID-19. Their specific antigens are unknown. Stated treatment: approximately 9-day PBMC culture with coronavirus spike peptide pools or control peptides (ViraFEST assay). The Oncomine TCR Beta short-read assay was applied to DNA of cultured CD4+ T cells. TCRdb ran MiXCR on the PCR reads and lists one entry per CDR3 protein. The sample shows 15,000 to 20,000 distinct CDR3 sequences, approximately 55% of them seen only once. Material: CD4+ T cells from blood, cultured in vitro. All receptors derive from a human donor who had recovered from COVID-19.

This sequence joins TRBV30 and TRBJ1-1, with D unresolved. V lost 4 bases and J 6 bases, leaving 9 bases between the germline ends. This CDR3 contains 11 residues. Germline assignment: CDR1 GTSNPN and CDR2 SVGIG (reference sequence). Written as DNA, the CDR3 is TGTGCCTGGAACTTCCGCGCTGAAGCTTTCTTT. It encodes CAWNFRAEAFF.

This clonotype is large (0.1 to 1%). This rearrangement joins TRBV5-1 to TRBJ1-1; possible D gene TRBD1, 5 bases. This CDR3 contains 14 residues. Per germline, CDR1 SGHRS and CDR2 YFSETQ. Trimming stripped 4 bases from V and 7 bases from J, with 17 bases between. In nucleotides, the CDR3 is TGCGCCAGCAGCCAGAAGACAGTTCTCCATGAAGCTTTCTTT. Translation: CASSQKTVLHEAFF. The whole variable domain, remainder taken from reference TRBV5-1 and TRBJ1-1, is KAGVTQTPRYLIKTRGQQVTLSCSPISGHRSVSWYQQTPGQGLQFLFEYFSETQRNKGNFPGRFSGRQFSNSRSEMNVSTLELGDSALYLCASSQKTVLHEAFFGQGTRLTVV.

The genes are TRBV2 and TRBJ1-4; 8 bases are a match to TRBD1. This CDR3 is 12 amino acids long. Germline V gene sequence: CDR1 SNHLY, CDR2 FYNNEI. V gave up 6 bases and J gave up 11 bases; unmatched junction bases: 5. CDR3 sequence (DNA): TGTGCCAGCAGCTTTAACAGGGGGAAACTGTTTTTT. This sequence encodes CASSFNRGKLFF.

The chain is built from TRBV5-4 and TRBJ1-6, with 8 bases identical to TRBD1. The CDR3 has 15 amino acids. The V and J ends lost 3 bases and 9 bases, in that order; junction bases with no gene match: 8. CDR1 is SGHNT, CDR2 YYREEE, per germline (reference sequence). CDR3 protein: CASSSGTGGGSPLHF. In DNA form, the CDR3 reads TGTGCCAGCAGCTCCGGCACAGGGGGGGGTTCACCCCTCCACTTT.

This clonotype was seen a single time. The junction does not match germline at one end; this may be a read error. The chain uses TRBV20-1 and TRBJ2-3; D perhaps matches TRBD2 (5 bases). The CDR3 totals 17 residues. The germline V gene encodes CDR1 DFQATT and CDR2 SNEGSKA (reference sequence). The CDR3 sequence is CSARGQTPLASIDTQYF. The CDR3 DNA reads TGCAGTGCTAGAGGGCAAACCCCTTTGGCTAGCATAGATACGCAGTATTTT.

This clonotype was seen a handful of times. The chain employs TRBV27 and TRBJ1-6; a weak D match, TRBD1 (6 bases). V was trimmed by 7 bases and J by 9 bases, leaving 19 bases between them. Germline V gene lookup returns CDR1 MNHEY and CDR2 SMNVEV (reference sequence). CDR3 size: 15 residues. The CDR3 sequence: CASTLGAAKGSPLHF. CDR3 nucleotide sequence: TGTGCCAGCACCTTGGGGGCAGCGAAGGGTTCACCCCTCCACTTT.

A word on this clonotype: Relative to the germline gene, one junction end is altered; a read error may explain this. The chain has TRBV24-1 and TRBJ2-2; 7 bases are a match to TRBD1. The CDR3 covers 15 residues. Germline CDR1 KGHDR, CDR2 SFDVKD. The CDR3 loop reads CATSRTGTSSGELFF. In DNA form, the CDR3 reads TGTGCCACCAGTAGGACAGGTACAAGCTCCGGGGAGTTGTTTTTT.

The table lists this clonotype with a count of one. This sequence joins TRBV5-1 and TRBJ2-7, with 7 bases that match TRBD2. Germline lookup yields CDR1 SGHRS and CDR2 YFSETQ. The CDR3 runs to 15 residues. The ends lost 5 bases at V and 7 bases at J; junction bases unmatched: 15. CDR3 DNA sequence: TGCGCCAGCAGTCCTTCTAGCGGCCCTGCGGGAGAGCAGTACTTC. Protein product: CASSPSSGPAGEQYF.